The clone carrying this T cell receptor beta chain appeared a few times. Preparation of TCR beta libraries was done by quantitative 5'-RACE with molecular barcodes. A single record per CDR3 protein comes from TCRdb applying MiXCR to the 5' RACE reads. Of about 170,000 distinct CDR3 sequences in the sample, approximately 20% were seen once. Per germline, CDR1 SGHTA and CDR2 FQGTGA. Trimming cost V 1 base and J 4 bases, with 13 bases left between them. This CDR3 region has 15 residues. The data belong to a study of CD8 T cells in ankylosing spondylitis. This sequence joins TRBV7-3 and TRBJ1-2; possible D gene TRBD1, 5 bases. The clonotype was recovered from a male donor with ankylosing spondylitis or in good health (not recorded which). The material sequenced was blood, either unsorted or a sorted T cell fraction (not recorded which). CDR3 amino acids: CASSLNGGDSYGYTF. The CDR3 bases are TGTGCCAGCAGCTTAAACGGGGGTGACAGCTATGGCTACACCTTC.